Listed here are 27 T cell receptor beta chains from one sample, sequenced in a study of CD8+CD57+ T cells in acquired aplastic anemia. Genomic DNA constituted the template upon which TCR beta VDJ and CDR3 profiling was performed. TCRdb recomputed calls from the reads with MiXCR, one row per CDR3 protein. The data contain 200,000 to 250,000 distinct CDR3 sequences, roughly 35% of them seen just once; the ten biggest clones take up more than 0.95%. The sequencing input was sorted CD4+, CD8+, or CD8+CD57+ T cells (not recorded which) from PBMCs. Source of these receptors: a human donor in good health, serving as a control.

This clonotype was detected a few times. The genes are TRBV5-1 and TRBJ2-7, with TRBD2 matching 7 bases. The CDR3 covers 14 residues. The germline V gene encodes CDR1 SGHRS and CDR2 YFSETQ. V shed 2 bases and J 1 base; nucleotides not matched to a gene: 3. The CDR3 bases are TGCGCCAGCAGCTTCCAGCGGGAATCCTACGAGCAGTACTTC. Translating it yields CASSFQRESYEQYF.

In its sample, this clonotype was seen many times. J is TRBJ1-1 and V is TRBV24-1; 8 bases match TRBD1. Germline loops: CDR1 KGHDR, CDR2 SFDVKD. V lost 4 bases, J lost 5 bases, and 2 bases stayed unmatched. CDR3 length: 13 amino acids. CDR3 protein: CATSDRTGTEAFF. The CDR3 region has the DNA TGTGCCACCAGTGACCGGACAGGGACTGAAGCTTTCTTT.

This clonotype was recorded at least ten times. V gene TRBV7-8 combines with J gene TRBJ2-1, with 8 bases fitting TRBD2. CDR1 and CDR2 from the germline V gene are SGHVS and FQNEAQ. After removal of 5 bases from V and 4 bases from J, the junction contained 7 bases not matched to a gene. The CDR3 extends over 15 amino acids. The CDR3, as DNA: TGTGCCAGCAGCACAAGACTAGCGCCTTACAATGAGCAGTTCTTC. Its protein product is CASSTRLAPYNEQFF.

The CDR3 sequence: CATARGGISYEQYF. The CDR3 DNA follows: TGTGCCACCGCGAGAGGGGGGATCTCCTACGAGCAGTACTTC. The chain uses TRBV15 and TRBJ2-7; D is possibly TRBD1 or TRBD2 (6 bases each). The CDR3 loop spans 14 amino acids. Germline V gene lookup returns CDR1 LNHNV and CDR2 YYDKDF (reference sequence). V lost 8 bases, J lost 0 bases, and 14 bases lay in between.

As concerns this clonotype: With a much larger clone just one base away, this may be a read error. The chain employs TRBV6-5 and TRBJ2-7, with 7 bases fitting TRBD1. J was trimmed by 2 bases and V by 1 base; bases with no gene match: 5. Germline CDR1 reads MNHEY; CDR2 reads SVGAGI. This CDR3 is 15 amino acids long. CDR3 residues: CASSYFGTATYEQYF. The CDR3 DNA reads as TGTGCCAGCAGTTACTTCGGGACAGCTACCTACGAGCAGTACTTC.

Concerning this clonotype itself: A much larger clone differs from this one at a single base, so this may be a read error. This rearrangement joins TRBV19 to TRBJ2-1; D call uncertain. The CDR3 runs to 16 residues. Per germline, CDR1 LNHDA and CDR2 SQIVND (reference sequence). CDR3 amino acids: CASSLAPYRSYNEQLF. The CDR3 DNA follows: TGTGCCAGTAGTCTCGCTCCATACCGCTCCTACAATGAGCAGCTCTTC.

In this sample, this clonotype turned up a few times. The chain combines TRBV11-2 with TRBJ2-1; 15 nucleotides match TRBD2. V lost 0 bases to trimming and J lost 7 bases; unmatched junction nucleotides: 1. This CDR3 contains 16 residues. Per germline, CDR1 SGHAT and CDR2 FQNNGV. CDR3: CASSLEGTSGGNEQFF. In nucleotides, the CDR3 is TGTGCCAGCAGCTTAGAAGGGACTAGCGGGGGGAATGAGCAGTTCTTC.

This chain joins TRBV2 and TRBJ2-1; TRBD2 matches 15 bases. V was clipped by 7 bases and J by 1 base; unmatched bases: 8. The CDR3 loop spans 18 amino acids. Germline V lookup: CDR1 SNHLY, CDR2 FYNNEI. The CDR3 DNA follows: TGTGCCAGCACGAGGACTAGCGGGGGGGCCGGGTCCTACAATGAGCAGTTCTTC. Translated: CASTRTSGGAGSYNEQFF.

The rearrangement links TRBV15 to TRBJ1-1; D remains ambiguous. This CDR3 region has 16 residues. Germline V gene sequence: CDR1 LNHNV, CDR2 YYDKDF (reference sequence). The germline V and J ends were trimmed by 3 bases and 1 base, with 15 bases remaining between them. DNA for the CDR3: TGTGCCACCAGCAGGGGTGAGTTGGTTGCGAACACTGAAGCTTTCTTT. This sequence encodes CATSRGELVANTEAFF.

Ten or more counts support this clonotype. V gene TRBV25-1 combines with J gene TRBJ1-1; D not certain. In germline, CDR1 is MGHDK, CDR2 SYGVNS. The V gene lost 7 bases and the J gene lost 0 bases, with 6 bases spanning the gap. The CDR3 is 12 residues long. The CDR3 DNA reads TGTGCCAGCATTTCGCTGAACACTGAAGCTTTCTTT. Protein: CASISLNTEAFF. The full variable domain, completed using reference TRBV25-1 and TRBJ1-1, is EADIYQTPRYLVIGTGKKITLECSQTMGHDKMYWYQQDPGMELHLIHYSYGVNSTEKGDLSSESTVSRIRTEHFPLTLESARPSHTSQYLCASISLNTEAFFGQGTRLTVV.

This chain links TRBV30 with TRBJ1-5; 7 bases agree with TRBD1. Looked up from germline, CDR1 is GTSNPN and CDR2 is SVGIG (reference sequence). V gave up 1 base and J gave up 3 bases; unmatched junction bases: 3. This CDR3 comprises 14 residues. Written as DNA, the CDR3 is TGTGCCTGGAGTGGGGGACAGAACAATCAGCCCCAGCATTTT. It is translated as CAWSGGQNNQPQHF.

This clonotype was detected many times. The chain combines TRBV2 with TRBJ2-7; no firm D call. The V gene's germline CDR1 is SNHLY and CDR2 FYNNEI. Between the trimmed V and J ends, which lost 8 bases and 6 bases, there was a span of 20 bases. This CDR3 comprises 14 residues. Here the CDR3 reads CASGRITPGGEQYF. In DNA form, the CDR3 reads TGTGCCAGCGGAAGGATTACCCCAGGCGGCGAGCAGTACTTC.

Ten or more counts support this clonotype. This chain connects TRBV12-3 or TRBV12-4 to TRBJ1-1; possible D gene TRBD1, 6 bases. The CDR3 is made up of 13 amino acids. With 6 bases removed from V and 1 base from J, the gap between germline ends came to 9 bases. The DNA of the CDR3 is TGTGCCAGCAGACCGGACAGGAACACTGAAGCTTTCTTT. Protein product: CASRPDRNTEAFF.

This clonotype appeared many times. CDR3 bases: TGTGCCAGCAGCTTTACGGCGACAGGGGAGGAGCAGTACTTC. It is translated as CASSFTATGEEQYF. The chain couples TRBV7-9 to TRBJ2-7, with 8 bases lining up with TRBD1. From germline, CDR1 is SEHNR and CDR2 FQNEAQ (reference sequence). The CDR3 runs to 14 residues. V was clipped by 3 bases and J by 7 bases; unmatched bases: 8.

This clonotype has ten or more counts. This chain connects TRBV9 to TRBJ2-7, with 9 bases identical to TRBD1. V was clipped by 0 bases and J by 6 bases; unmatched bases: 1. The CDR3 is 13 amino acids. Germline V CDR1 and CDR2: SGDLS, YYNGEE. Here the CDR3 DNA reads TGTGCCAGCAGCGTAGACAGGGGGCCCGAGCAGTACTTC. Its translation is CASSVDRGPEQYF. Variable domain in full (rest from reference TRBV9 and TRBJ2-7): DSGVTQTPKHLITATGQRVTLRCSPRSGDLSVYWYQQSLDQGLQFLIQYYNGEERAKGNILERFSAQQFPDLHSELNLSSLELGDSALYFCASSVDRGPEQYFGPGTRLTVT.

This chain joins TRBV5-4 and TRBJ2-3, with D possibly TRBD2 on 7 matching bases. V was pared by 3 bases and J by 3 bases, with 20 bases between. Germline V lookup: CDR1 SGHNT, CDR2 YYREEE (reference sequence). The CDR3 extends over 17 amino acids. CDR3 nucleotides: TGTGCCAGCAGCTCGCCCCCCCGGGGGGCCCTAACAGATACGCAGTATTTT. Encoded protein: CASSSPPRGALTDTQYF.

This clonotype was counted many times. The chain joins TRBV20-1 to TRBJ2-7; D is unresolved. The CDR3 extends over 12 amino acids. Germline V gene lookup returns CDR1 DFQATT and CDR2 SNEGSKA (reference sequence). V lost 6 bases and J lost 3, with 12 bases in between. The CDR3 nucleotides read TGCAGTGCCCCGCGCGGCGTCTACGAGCAGTACTTC. Translated: CSAPRGVYEQYF.

This clonotype was counted ten times or more. The chain couples TRBV2 to TRBJ2-1; D perhaps matches TRBD2 (6 bases). The germline V and J ends were trimmed by 0 bases and 0 bases, with 15 bases remaining between them. The CDR3 is 18 residues long. The germline V gene has CDR1 SNHLY and CDR2 FYNNEI. For the CDR3, the DNA is TGTGCCAGCAGTGAAGCCGTTAGACTAGGCATCTCCTACAATGAGCAGTTCTTC. Encoded protein: CASSEAVRLGISYNEQFF. Full variable domain (rest looked up from reference TRBV2 and TRBJ2-1): EPEVTQTPSHQVTQMGQEVILRCVPISNHLYFYWYRQILGQKVEFLVSFYNNEISEKSEIFDDQFSVERPDGSNFTLKIRSTKLEDSAMYFCASSEAVRLGISYNEQFFGPGTRLTVL.

This clonotype was counted many times. The chain links TRBV20-1 to TRBJ2-3, with D tentatively TRBD2 (5 bases). This CDR3 region has 16 residues. Trimming pared 5 bases from V and 4 bases from J, leaving 22 bases between. Germline V gives CDR1 DFQATT, CDR2 SNEGSKA (reference sequence). CDR3 sequence (DNA): TGCAGTGCTCCCAGAGGTCTAGCCGGCCCCCCAGATACGCAGTATTTT. Translating it yields CSAPRGLAGPPDTQYF.

This clonotype was found a few times. The V and J genes are TRBV7-2 and TRBJ2-7; D is unclear. V was pared by 2 bases and J by 4 bases, with 3 bases between. Per germline, CDR1 SGHTA and CDR2 FQGNSA. The CDR3 has 11 amino acids. The DNA for the CDR3 is TGTGCCAGCAGCTTAAGATACGAGCAGTACTTC. Encoded protein: CASSLRYEQYF.

This clonotype was detected many times. This chain connects TRBV5-1 to TRBJ1-3, with D perhaps TRBD1 (6 bases). CDR3 size: 15 residues. Between the trimmed V and J ends, which lost 3 bases and 0 bases, there was a span of 10 bases. Per the germline V gene, CDR1 is SGHRS and CDR2 is YFSETQ. CDR3 nucleotide sequence: TGCGCCAGCAGCTACGACAGGAGCTCTGGAAACACCATATATTTT. This encodes CASSYDRSSGNTIYF.

This clonotype was observed many times. The rearrangement joins TRBV5-5 to TRBJ2-3; a possible D gene is TRBD2 (6 bases). In germline, CDR1 is SGHKS, CDR2 YYEKEE (reference sequence). Trimming took 4 bases from V and 4 from J, leaving 10 bases between them. CDR3 size: 13 residues. CDR3 DNA sequence: TGTGCCAGCAGCCTAGCGCGTGCAGATACGCAGTATTTT. It yields the protein CASSLARADTQYF.

The sample holds a few counts of this clonotype. The chain combines TRBV4-1 with TRBJ2-1; D not resolved. Germline values: CDR1 MGHRA, CDR2 YSYEKL. Trimming took off 1 base at V and 4 bases at J, with 11 bases between the two ends. This CDR3 contains 15 residues. CDR3 nucleotides: TGCGCCAGCAGCCAAGGTGGGATTAAGTACAATGAGCAGTTCTTC. This codes for CASSQGGIKYNEQFF.

This chain connects TRBV24-1 to TRBJ2-7, with 9 bases identical to TRBD1. V lost 6 bases and J lost 4; bases outside the gene matches: 9. This CDR3 contains 15 residues. Germline loops: CDR1 KGHDR, CDR2 SFDVKD. CDR3 region: CATSLAGQGFYEQYF. The CDR3 DNA follows: TGTGCCACCAGTTTAGCTGGACAGGGGTTTTACGAGCAGTACTTC.

This clonotype was seen at least ten times. The chain uses TRBV7-6 and TRBJ2-3; D might be TRBD2 (6 bases). This CDR3 contains 14 residues. The germline gives CDR1 SGHVS, CDR2 FNYEAQ. V dropped 4 bases and J dropped 4 bases, with 12 bases sitting between them. This CDR3 reads CASSSSGSSDTQYF. The CDR3 DNA reads TGTGCCAGCAGCTCGAGCGGGTCGTCAGATACGCAGTATTTT.

In this sample, this clonotype turned up a few times. This rearrangement joins TRBV29-1 to TRBJ2-7; TRBD2 aligns across 11 bases. The germline V gene encodes CDR1 SQVTM and CDR2 ANQGSEA. The CDR3 loop spans 14 amino acids. The ends lost 5 bases at V and 2 bases at J; junction bases unmatched: 5. CDR3: CSVSTSGTTYEQYF. CDR3 coding DNA: TGCAGCGTTTCGACTAGCGGGACTACCTACGAGCAGTACTTC.

At least ten counts were recorded for this clonotype. The CDR3 is CATTPGQATGGRYGYTF. CDR3 DNA sequence: TGTGCCACCACTCCGGGACAGGCAACTGGGGGGAGATATGGCTACACCTTC. The rearrangement uses TRBV10-3 and TRBJ1-2, with 8 bases matching TRBD1. The CDR3 sequence is 17 residues long. The V and J ends lost 10 bases and 5 bases, in that order; junction bases with no gene match: 21. Germline assignment: CDR1 ENHRY and CDR2 SYGVKD.